Presented here are 18 T cell receptor beta chains from one specimen sequenced in a study of OX40 agonist ivuxolimab in advanced cancers. The library was built by means of the immunoSEQ multiplex PCR assay. The source is immuneACCESS, and TCRdb retained only in-frame sequences with V and J called. Part of the clones is not carried over; for the studies checked, unresolved V genes explain less than half of this, and the remainder is unexplained. This sample holds roughly 70,000 clones; approximately 84% were observed only once. Approximately 2% of the sample lies in the top ten. The sequences come from CD4+ or CD8+ T cells sorted from blood, collected in a trial of the OX40 agonist ivuxolimab. The receptors originated from an adult with an advanced solid tumor such as melanoma, head and neck, liver or kidney cancer.

This clone showed up just once. The V call is TRBV7-2, the J call TRBJ2-1; the D is unclear. The V gene's germline CDR1 is SGHTA and CDR2 FQGNSA. With 0 bases removed from V and 2 bases from J, the gap between germline ends came to 11 bases. The CDR3 extends over 16 amino acids. This CDR3 reads CASSLAVSPPYNEQFF. CDR3 nucleotide sequence: TGTGCCAGCAGCTTAGCGGTGAGCCCCCCCTACAATGAGCAGTTCTTC.

V usage is TRBV7-6 and J usage is TRBJ2-2, with 7 bases lining up with TRBD2. CDR1 is SGHVS and CDR2 is FNYEAQ in the germline V gene. The CDR3 runs 14 residues. The junction had 2 bases not matched to a gene; V was cut back by 2 bases and J by 5 bases. The CDR3 nucleotides read TGTGCCAGCAGCTTACGGGAGGAAACCGGGGAGCTGTTTTTT. Translating it yields CASSLREETGELFF.

The genes are TRBV5-4 and TRBJ2-5, with 11 bases lining up with TRBD2. Germline V gives CDR1 SGHNT, CDR2 YYREEE (reference sequence). The CDR3 loop spans 15 amino acids. Trimming removed 0 bases from V and 7 bases from J; junction bases left unmatched: 5. This CDR3 reads CASSLELAGAGTQYF. For the CDR3, the DNA is TGTGCCAGCAGCTTGGAACTAGCGGGAGCCGGGACCCAGTACTTC.

The CDR3 DNA reads as TGTGCCAGCAGCGTAGTTAGCGGGACGAACACCGGGGAGCTGTTTTTT. It yields the protein CASSVVSGTNTGELFF. This rearrangement joins TRBV9 to TRBJ2-2, with TRBD2 matching over 8 bases. Germline V CDR1 and CDR2: SGDLS, YYNGEE. There are 16 residues in the CDR3. V lost 0 bases and J lost 0; bases outside the gene matches: 1.

V usage is TRBV5-4 and J usage is TRBJ2-5, with 7 nucleotides matching TRBD1. V lost 4 bases and J lost 2; bases outside the gene matches: 5. Germline-derived CDR1 and CDR2 are SGHNT and YYREEE (reference sequence). The CDR3 sequence is 14 residues long. DNA of the CDR3: TGTGCCAGCAGCCGAACGGGACAGCAAGAGACCCAGTACTTC. This translates into CASSRTGQQETQYF.

The rearrangement joins TRBV2 to TRBJ2-7; 12 bases agree with TRBD2. CDR1 is SNHLY and CDR2 is FYNNEI in the germline V gene. This CDR3 has 16 amino acids. Trimming removed 6 bases from V and 2 bases from J; junction bases left unmatched: 8. The DNA for the CDR3 is TGTGCCAGCAGGAACATACTAGCGGGGGGAACCTACGAGCAGTACTTC. Its protein is CASRNILAGGTYEQYF. The whole variable domain, filled in from reference TRBV2 and TRBJ2-7, reads EPEVTQTPSHQVTQMGQEVILRCVPISNHLYFYWYRQILGQKVEFLVSFYNNEISEKSEIFDDQFSVERPDGSNFTLKIRSTKLEDSAMYFCASRNILAGGTYEQYFGPGTRLTVT.

The rearrangement links TRBV7-9 to TRBJ1-6, with 7 bases aligning to TRBD1. The CDR3 has 14 residues. Per the germline V gene, CDR1 is SEHNR and CDR2 is FQNEAQ (reference sequence). J lost 7 bases, V lost 3 bases, and 3 bases had no gene match. In nucleotides, the CDR3 is TGTGCCAGCAGCTTGGACAGGCGGAATTCACCCCTCCACTTT. Amino acid sequence: CASSLDRRNSPLHF.

J is TRBJ2-1 and V is TRBV6-1; tentative D call: TRBD1 (7 bases). The CDR3 length is 15 residues. V lost 8 bases, J lost 4 bases, and 18 bases lay in between. Germline V lookup: CDR1 MNHNS, CDR2 SASEGT. The CDR3 nucleotides are TGTGCCAGCCGGAGGGCCCGGGACAGTTACAATGAGCAGTTCTTC. Protein sequence: CASRRARDSYNEQFF.

In its sample, this clone was seen a few times. The rearrangement uses TRBV7-9 and TRBJ2-3; possibly TRBD2 for D (5 bases). Germline values: CDR1 SEHNR, CDR2 FQNEAQ (reference sequence). The CDR3 loop spans 15 amino acids. The V end was cut by 5 bases, the J end by 4 bases, with 16 bases between. The CDR3 is CASSDPRADSDTQYF. CDR3 DNA: TGTGCCAGCAGCGACCCGAGGGCGGATTCAGATACGCAGTATTTT.

J is TRBJ1-1 and V is TRBV6-5; TRBD1 might be the D (5 bases). With 2 bases removed from V and 6 bases from J, the gap between germline ends came to 10 bases. The CDR3 runs 13 residues. CDR1 is MNHEY, CDR2 SVGAGI, per germline. DNA for the CDR3: TGTGCCAGCAGTTACGCAGGGACCCCTGAAGCTTTCTTT. This encodes CASSYAGTPEAFF.

The genes are TRBV20-1 and TRBJ2-3; D remains ambiguous. The V end was cut by 2 bases, the J end by 7 bases, with 7 bases between. CDR3 length equals 11 residues. Germline V gene lookup returns CDR1 DFQATT and CDR2 SNEGSKA (reference sequence). CDR3 nucleotide sequence: TGCAGTGCTAGAAATCCAAATACGCAGTATTTT. Its protein product is CSARNPNTQYF.

The chain links TRBV7-3 to TRBJ2-7; D unresolved. Germline V lookup: CDR1 SGHTA, CDR2 FQGTGA. Trimming took 6 bases from V and 9 from J, leaving 15 bases between them. The CDR3 spans 12 residues. CDR3 loop: CASRQPPLGQYF. CDR3 nucleotide sequence: TGTGCCAGCAGGCAACCACCGTTAGGGCAGTACTTC. The entire variable domain, with the rest obtained from reference TRBV7-3 and TRBJ2-7, is as follows: GAGVSQTPSNKVTEKGKYVELRCDPISGHTALYWYRQSLGQGPEFLIYFQGTGAADDSGLPNDRFFAVRPEGSVSTLKIQRTERGDSAVYLCASRQPPLGQYFGPGTRLTVT.

The rearrangement links TRBV19 to TRBJ2-1; a weak D match, TRBD2 (6 bases). Germline V gene lookup returns CDR1 LNHDA and CDR2 SQIVND (reference sequence). The CDR3 contains 17 residues. Trimming stripped 6 bases from V and 7 bases from J, with 25 bases between. The CDR3 bases are TGTGCCAGTAGGAGCGGGTTTGGGGACCACCCGGCAAATGAGCAGTTCTTC. As protein: CASRSGFGDHPANEQFF.

This clone was seen a single time. The chain combines TRBV7-6 with TRBJ2-7; D is uncertain. CDR1 SGHVS and CDR2 FNYEAQ come from the germline V gene. The CDR3 is made up of 12 amino acids. Trimming took 4 bases from V and 3 from J, leaving 7 bases between them. CDR3 in DNA: TGTGCCAGCAGCTACCGACTCTACGAGCAGTACTTC. As protein: CASSYRLYEQYF.

CDR3 DNA sequence: TGTGCCAGCAGCTTGTGGGGGGACAGATCTAACTATGGCTACACCTTC. Protein product: CASSLWGDRSNYGYTF. V is TRBV5-5 and J is TRBJ1-2; 7 bases align to TRBD1. The CDR3 sequence is 16 residues long. Germline V gene sequence: CDR1 SGHKS, CDR2 YYEKEE (reference sequence). Trimming at V came to 1 base and at J to 0 bases, leaving 6 bases not matched to a gene. The full variable domain, with the rest looked up from reference TRBV5-5 and TRBJ1-2, is DAGVTQSPTHLIKTRGQQVTLRCSPISGHKSVSWYQQVLGQGPQFIFQYYEKEERGRGNFPDRFSARQFPNYSSELNVNALLLGDSALYLCASSLWGDRSNYGYTFGSGTRLTVV.

The gene calls are TRBV29-1 and TRBJ2-5, with 7 bases fitting TRBD1. Germline CDR1 is SQVTM and CDR2 is ANQGSEA. The junction had 8 bases not matched to a gene; V was cut back by 6 bases and J by 4 bases. The CDR3 contains 13 residues. For the CDR3, the DNA is TGCAGCGTGGAACCACAGGGGTTAGAGACCCAGTACTTC. This codes for CSVEPQGLETQYF.

The chain is built from TRBV19 and TRBJ1-1, with D possibly TRBD1 on 5 matching bases. The CDR3 has 14 amino acids. Germline V lookup: CDR1 LNHDA, CDR2 SQIVND (reference sequence). Trimming took 3 bases from V and 1 from J, leaving 9 bases between them. CDR3 region: CASSMVTENTEAFF. The CDR3 bases are TGTGCCAGTAGTATGGTGACAGAGAACACTGAAGCTTTCTTT. Full variable domain (missing parts from reference TRBV19 and TRBJ1-1): DGGITQSPKYLFRKEGQNVTLSCEQNLNHDAMYWYRQDPGQGLRLIYYSQIVNDFQKGDIAEGYSVSREKKESFPLTVTSAQKNPTAFYLCASSMVTENTEAFFGQGTRLTVV.

The chain employs TRBV11-1 and TRBJ1-1, with D tentatively TRBD1 (6 bases). There are 14 residues in the CDR3. Trimming took 3 bases from V and 10 from J, leaving 18 bases between them. CDR1 is SGHAT and CDR2 is FQDESV in the germline V gene (reference sequence). CDR3 DNA: TGTGCCAGCAGCTTTGGGACACCCGCAGAGCGAGCTTTCTTT. It yields the protein CASSFGTPAERAFF.